The source of this TCR beta chain is a study of neoadjuvant anti-PD-1 for oral cavity cancer. Study overall: Around day 43, patients without progression received a fourth nivolumab dose before surgery.

Study outcomes and limitations: Post-treatment tumors with larger preexisting clones showed more shrinkage.

Stated time point: after neoadjuvant nivolumab, at surgical resection. V was trimmed by 1 base and J by 0 bases, leaving 12 bases between them. This CDR3 contains 16 residues. CDR1 LNHNV and CDR2 YYDKDF come from the germline V gene (reference sequence). Tumor libraries mostly used about 4.5 ug genomic DNA, two replicates each. Profiled with immunoSEQ multiplex PCR; TCRdb holds only in-frame clones, not every one. Here the sample spans 20,000 to 25,000 clones, under 45% being singletons. Concerning this clone: No antigen is known for it.

V is TRBV15 and J is TRBJ2-5; D gene unclear. The receptor comes from a person aged 40-85 years with oral cavity squamous cell carcinoma. The sample consisted of tumor tissue, taken after nivolumab (anti-PD-1) treatment. CDR3 DNA sequence: TGTGCCACCAGCAGAGTGCGTCTTATTCACCAAGAGACCCAGTACTTC. Protein product: CATSRVRLIHQETQYF.